This T cell receptor beta chain derives from a study of blood T cells in healthy people across ages. Concerning this clonotype: The junction does not match germline at one end; this may be a read error.

Researchers isolated at least 7 million PBMCs per sample. Sample-barcoded 5' priming and a J-beta primer mix drove a second PCR of roughly 7 to 11 cycles. A template-switch adaptor that had 12 random nucleotides put a tag on each cDNA molecule. Using its own MiXCR run on the 5' RACE reads, TCRdb lists one record per CDR3 protein. Among about 600,000 distinct CDR3 sequences listed, 40% to 55% were seen once. The CDR3 has 14 amino acids. The germline V gene has CDR1 MNHEY and CDR2 SVGEGT. The receptor comes from a man aged 80 or over in good health. The chain is built from TRBV6-2 or TRBV6-3 and TRBJ2-1; D gene unclear. Sequenced sample: blood. Here the CDR3 reads CTSSYGREADEQFF. The CDR3 nucleotides read TGTACCAGCAGTTACGGGCGAGAGGCCGATGAGCAGTTCTTC.